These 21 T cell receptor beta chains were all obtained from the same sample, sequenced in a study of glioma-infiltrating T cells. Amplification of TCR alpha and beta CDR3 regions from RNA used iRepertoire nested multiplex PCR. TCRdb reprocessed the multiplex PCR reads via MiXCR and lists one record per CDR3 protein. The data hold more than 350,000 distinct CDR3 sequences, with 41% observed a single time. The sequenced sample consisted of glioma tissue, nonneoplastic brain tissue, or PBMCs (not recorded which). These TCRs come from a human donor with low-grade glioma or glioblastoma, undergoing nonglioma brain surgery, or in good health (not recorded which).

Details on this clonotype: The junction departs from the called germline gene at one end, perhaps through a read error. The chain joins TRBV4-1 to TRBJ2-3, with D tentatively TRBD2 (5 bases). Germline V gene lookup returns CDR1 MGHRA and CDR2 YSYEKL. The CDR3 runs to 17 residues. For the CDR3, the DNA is TGCGACAGCAGCCAAGATCCCCCCCGGGATAGCACAGATACGCAGTATTTT. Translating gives CDSSQDPPRDSTDTQYF.

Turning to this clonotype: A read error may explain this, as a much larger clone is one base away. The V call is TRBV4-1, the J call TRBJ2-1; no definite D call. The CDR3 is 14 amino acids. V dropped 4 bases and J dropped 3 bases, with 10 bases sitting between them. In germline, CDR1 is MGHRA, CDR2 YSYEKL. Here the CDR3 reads CASSRRAGYNEQFF. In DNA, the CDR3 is TGCGCCAGCAGCCGACGGGCTGGCTACAATGAGCAGTTCTTC.

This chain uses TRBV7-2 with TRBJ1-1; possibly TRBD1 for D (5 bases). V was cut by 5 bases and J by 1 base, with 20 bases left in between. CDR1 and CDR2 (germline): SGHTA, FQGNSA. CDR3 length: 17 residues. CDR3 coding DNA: TGTGCCAGCAGCACCACTGTGGGGCCCCCGCCGAACACTGAAGCTTTCTTT. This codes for CASSTTVGPPPNTEAFF.

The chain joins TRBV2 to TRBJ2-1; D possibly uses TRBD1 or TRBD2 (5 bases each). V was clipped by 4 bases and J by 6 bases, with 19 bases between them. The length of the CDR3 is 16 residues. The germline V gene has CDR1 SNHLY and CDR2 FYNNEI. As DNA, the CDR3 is TGTGCCAGCAGTGGGGGGATCGGGGCGATCGGCAATGAGCAGTTCTTC. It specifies CASSGGIGAIGNEQFF.

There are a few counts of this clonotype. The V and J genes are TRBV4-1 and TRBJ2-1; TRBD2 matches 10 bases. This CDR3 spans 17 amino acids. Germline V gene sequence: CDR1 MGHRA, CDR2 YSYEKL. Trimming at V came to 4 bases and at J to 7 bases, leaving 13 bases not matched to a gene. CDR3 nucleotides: TGCGCCAGCAGCCGTTTAGGACTAGCGGAGCTTGGGAATGAGCAGTTCTTC. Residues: CASSRLGLAELGNEQFF.

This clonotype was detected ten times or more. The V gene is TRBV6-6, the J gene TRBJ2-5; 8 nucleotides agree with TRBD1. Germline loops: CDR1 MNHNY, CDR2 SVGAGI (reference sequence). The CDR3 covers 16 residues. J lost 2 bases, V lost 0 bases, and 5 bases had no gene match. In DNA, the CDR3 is TGTGCCAGCAGTTACTCACTCGGACAGGGACAAGAGACCCAGTACTTC. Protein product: CASSYSLGQGQETQYF.

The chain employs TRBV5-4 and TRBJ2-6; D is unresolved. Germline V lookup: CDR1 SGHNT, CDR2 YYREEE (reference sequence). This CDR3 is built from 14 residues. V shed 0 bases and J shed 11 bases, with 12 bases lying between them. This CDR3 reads CASSLEALIDVLTF. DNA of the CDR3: TGTGCCAGCAGCTTGGAGGCCCTTATAGACGTCCTGACTTTC.

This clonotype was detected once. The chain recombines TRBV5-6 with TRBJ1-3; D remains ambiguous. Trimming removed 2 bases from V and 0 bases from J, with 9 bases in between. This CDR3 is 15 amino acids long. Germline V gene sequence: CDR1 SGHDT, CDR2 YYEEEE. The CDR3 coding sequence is TGTGCCAGCAGCTTCGGACCGACCTCTGGAAACACCATATATTTT. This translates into CASSFGPTSGNTIYF.

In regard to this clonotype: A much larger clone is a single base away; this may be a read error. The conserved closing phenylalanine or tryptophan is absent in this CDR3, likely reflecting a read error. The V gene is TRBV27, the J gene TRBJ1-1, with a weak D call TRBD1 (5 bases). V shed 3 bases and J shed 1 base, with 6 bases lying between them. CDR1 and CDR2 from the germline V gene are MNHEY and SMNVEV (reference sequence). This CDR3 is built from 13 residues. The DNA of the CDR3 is TGTGCCAGCAGTTTTACAGGGAACACTGAAGCTTTCCTT. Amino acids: CASSFTGNTEAFL.

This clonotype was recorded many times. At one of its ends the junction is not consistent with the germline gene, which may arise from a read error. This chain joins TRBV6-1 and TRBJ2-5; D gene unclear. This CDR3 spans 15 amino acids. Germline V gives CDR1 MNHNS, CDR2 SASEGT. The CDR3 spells CASSESPFGAGYSLF. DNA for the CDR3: TGTGCCAGCAGTGAATCCCCCTTTGGCGCCGGCTATTCCCTCTTC.

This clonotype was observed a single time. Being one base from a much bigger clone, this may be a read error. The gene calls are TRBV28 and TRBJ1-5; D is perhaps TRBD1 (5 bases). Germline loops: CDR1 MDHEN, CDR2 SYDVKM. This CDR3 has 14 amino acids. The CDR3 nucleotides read TGTGCCAGCAGTCTCAGGGTTGGCAATCAGCACCAGCATTTT. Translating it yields CASSLRVGNQHQHF.

CDR3 sequence: CASSTGQGGGQPQHF. The CDR3, as DNA: TGTGCCAGTAGTACGGGACAGGGCGGAGGACAGCCCCAGCATTTT. The rearrangement joins TRBV19 to TRBJ1-5; 9 bases are a match to TRBD1. J gave up 7 bases and V 4 bases, and 8 bases lay outside the gene matches. There are 15 residues in the CDR3. In germline, CDR1 is LNHDA, CDR2 SQIVND (reference sequence).

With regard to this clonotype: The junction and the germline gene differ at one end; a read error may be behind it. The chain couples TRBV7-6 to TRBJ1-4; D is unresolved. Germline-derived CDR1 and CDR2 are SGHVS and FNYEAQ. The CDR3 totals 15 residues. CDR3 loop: CASSHRPATNEKLFF. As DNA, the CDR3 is TGTGCCAGCAGCCACAGACCTGCAACTAATGAAAAACTATTTTTT.

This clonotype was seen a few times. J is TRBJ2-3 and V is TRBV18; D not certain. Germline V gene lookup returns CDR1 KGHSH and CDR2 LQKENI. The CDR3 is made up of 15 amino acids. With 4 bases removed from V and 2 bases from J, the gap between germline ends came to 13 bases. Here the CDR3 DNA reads TGTGCCAGCTCACTGCGACAACTAAACACAGATACGCAGTATTTT. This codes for CASSLRQLNTDTQYF.

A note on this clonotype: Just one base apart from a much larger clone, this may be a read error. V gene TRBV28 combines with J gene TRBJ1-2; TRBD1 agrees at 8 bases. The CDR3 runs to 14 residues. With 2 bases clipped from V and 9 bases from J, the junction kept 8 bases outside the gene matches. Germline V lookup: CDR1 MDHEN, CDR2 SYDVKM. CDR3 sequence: CASSLTQGGYCYTF. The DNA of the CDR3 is TGTGCCAGCAGTTTAACACAGGGGGGATATTGCTACACCTTC.

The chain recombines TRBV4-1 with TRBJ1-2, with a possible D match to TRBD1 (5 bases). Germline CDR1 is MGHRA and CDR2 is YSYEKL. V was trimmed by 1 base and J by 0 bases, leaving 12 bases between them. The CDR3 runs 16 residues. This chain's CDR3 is CASSQVTGGANYGYTF. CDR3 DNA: TGCGCCAGCAGCCAAGTCACAGGAGGTGCTAACTATGGCTACACCTTC.

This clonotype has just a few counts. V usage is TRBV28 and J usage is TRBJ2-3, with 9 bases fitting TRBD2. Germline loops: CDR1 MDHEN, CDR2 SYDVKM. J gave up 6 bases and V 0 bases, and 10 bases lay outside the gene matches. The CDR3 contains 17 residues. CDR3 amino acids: CASSLWGGRAPRDTQYF. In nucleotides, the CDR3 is TGTGCCAGCAGTTTATGGGGCGGGAGGGCCCCCAGGGATACGCAGTATTTT.

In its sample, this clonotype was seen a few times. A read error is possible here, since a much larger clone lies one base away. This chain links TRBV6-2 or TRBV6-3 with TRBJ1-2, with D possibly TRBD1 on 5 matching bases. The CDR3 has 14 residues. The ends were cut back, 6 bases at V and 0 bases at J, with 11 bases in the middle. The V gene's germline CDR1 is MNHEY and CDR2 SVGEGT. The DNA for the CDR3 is TGTGCCAGCAGCCAGGGCCCAGCTAACTATGGCTACACCTTC. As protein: CASSQGPANYGYTF.

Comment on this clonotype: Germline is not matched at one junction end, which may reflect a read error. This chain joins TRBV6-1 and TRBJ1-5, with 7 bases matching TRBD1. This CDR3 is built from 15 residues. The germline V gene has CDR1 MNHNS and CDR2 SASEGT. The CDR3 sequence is CAISKGTVSNQPQHF. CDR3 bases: TGTGCCATCAGTAAAGGGACAGTTAGCAATCAGCCCCAGCATTTT.

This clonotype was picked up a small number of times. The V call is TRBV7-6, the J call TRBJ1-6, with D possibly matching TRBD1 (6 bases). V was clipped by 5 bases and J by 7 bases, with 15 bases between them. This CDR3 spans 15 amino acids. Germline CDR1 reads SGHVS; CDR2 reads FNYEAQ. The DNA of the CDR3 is TGTGCCAGCAGCCAAACTCAGGGGAGGAATTCACCCCTCCACTTT. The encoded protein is CASSQTQGRNSPLHF.

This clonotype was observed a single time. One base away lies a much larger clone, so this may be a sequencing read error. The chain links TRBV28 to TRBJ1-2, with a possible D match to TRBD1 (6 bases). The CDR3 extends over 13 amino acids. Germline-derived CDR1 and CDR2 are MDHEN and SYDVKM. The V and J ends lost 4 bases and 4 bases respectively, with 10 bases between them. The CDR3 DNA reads TGTGCCAGCAGTTCTAACAGGGCCTATGGCTACACCTTC. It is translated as CASSSNRAYGYTF.